This T cell receptor beta chain was identified during a study of TIL therapy for anti-PD-1-resistant metastatic lung cancer. Turning to the study itself: Patients then received nivolumab; progressors got lymphodepletion, TIL and IL-2. Study results and caveats: This highly selected cohort may not generalize to typical lung cancer patients.

Time point: pre-treatment sample, taken before nivolumab and TIL therapy. Notes on this clone: Its cognate antigen is unknown.

This was the immunoSEQ v3 assay. Assay used: immunoSEQ multiplex PCR; TCRdb lists only in-frame clones, some missing. The sample holds tens of thousands of clones, more than 75% seen once. Germline-derived CDR1 and CDR2 are SGDLS and YYNGEE. The CDR3 spans 14 residues. The ends lost 2 bases at V and 3 bases at J; junction bases unmatched: 2. The receptor's source is a person aged 25 to 85 with non-small cell lung cancer. The rearrangement joins TRBV9 to TRBJ2-7, with 10 bases identical to TRBD1. Specimen: blood, collected at baseline. In DNA, the CDR3 is TGTGCCAGCAGCGTGGGGACAGGGGTCTACGAGCAGTACTTC. Translation gives CASSVGTGVYEQYF.